A single sample gave rise to the 21 T cell receptor beta chains below, sequenced in a study of vaccination effects on CD4 cells after COVID-19. Their target antigens are unknown. Here immunoSEQ multiplex PCR was the method, and the copy in TCRdb shows in-frame clones only, minus some. This table holds 20,000 to 25,000 clones, roughly 70% found once. Peptide-pool stimulation followed by sequencing identified expanded antigen-specific CD4+ clonotypes in the ViraFEST assay. After more than 9 days in culture, the CD4+ T cells were isolated. SARS-CoV-2 infected the person between March and December 2020, as confirmed by PCR. The source material was CD4+ T cells from PBMCs cultured with a peptide pool, sampled before COVID-19 vaccination. These receptors came from a human donor who had a prior SARS-CoV-2 infection.

The chain employs TRBV28 and TRBJ2-7; D is undetermined. Germline-derived CDR1 and CDR2 are MDHEN and SYDVKM. V was shortened by 5 bases and J by 0 bases, with 17 bases between the two germline ends. This CDR3 comprises 16 residues. The CDR3 spells CASSPNLGGGSYEQYF. CDR3 sequence (DNA): TGTGCCAGCAGTCCTAACTTGGGCGGCGGCTCCTACGAGCAGTACTTC. Using reference TRBV28 and TRBJ2-7 for the parts outside the CDR3, the full variable domain is DVKVTQSSRYLVKRTGEKVFLECVQDMDHENMFWYRQDPGLGLRLIYFSYDVKMKEKGDIPEGYSVSREKKERFSLILESASTNQTSMYLCASSPNLGGGSYEQYFGPGTRLTVT.

This chain uses TRBV29-1 with TRBJ2-2, with TRBD1 as a possible D gene (6 bases). The ends were cut back, 4 bases at V and 0 bases at J, with 9 bases in the middle. Germline CDR1 SQVTM, CDR2 ANQGSEA. The CDR3 has 14 residues. The CDR3 region has the DNA TGCAGCGTTGCAGGGGCAACGAACACCGGGGAGCTGTTTTTT. Protein sequence: CSVAGATNTGELFF.

The table lists this clone with a few counts. V is TRBV7-9 and J is TRBJ2-7; 10 nucleotides align to TRBD2. Germline assignment: CDR1 SEHNR and CDR2 FQNEAQ (reference sequence). The CDR3 sequence is 16 residues long. V shed 1 base and J 3 bases; nucleotides not matched to a gene: 6. CDR3 amino acids: CASSLDGTSDNYEQYF. CDR3 bases: TGTGCCAGCAGCTTAGACGGGACTAGCGACAACTACGAGCAGTACTTC.

The chain carries TRBV5-4 and TRBJ1-1; D is perhaps TRBD1 (5 bases). Germline V gene sequence: CDR1 SGHNT, CDR2 YYREEE (reference sequence). V was pared by 4 bases and J by 1 base, with 17 bases between. The CDR3 spans 16 residues. In DNA form, the CDR3 reads TGTGCCAGCAGCCCCGGGTATCGCAGGGAGAACACTGAAGCTTTCTTT. This sequence encodes CASSPGYRRENTEAFF.

V and J are TRBV10-3 and TRBJ2-3, with 8 bases identical to TRBD1. Per the germline V gene, CDR1 is ENHRY and CDR2 is SYGVKD. The CDR3 sequence is 10 residues long. J lost 11 bases, V lost 8 bases, and 3 bases had no gene match. As DNA, the CDR3 is TGTGCCATCGGACAGGGCGGGCAGTATTTT. It codes for CAIGQGGQYF.

The chain joins TRBV2 to TRBJ2-1; TRBD1 or TRBD2 may be the D gene (7 bases each). Germline V gene lookup returns CDR1 SNHLY and CDR2 FYNNEI. V lost 6 bases to trimming and J lost 0 bases, with 18 bases between them. The CDR3 spans 17 residues. CDR3 protein: CASRGLLDRSSYNEQFF. CDR3 DNA: TGTGCCAGCAGGGGACTATTGGACAGGAGCTCCTACAATGAGCAGTTCTTC.

The genes are TRBV3-1 (or the pseudogene TRBV3-2) and TRBJ1-1, with D hard to call. V was cut by 2 bases and J by 4 bases, with 8 bases left in between. The CDR3 loop spans 13 amino acids. Germline loops: CDR1 LGHDT, CDR2 YNNKEL (reference sequence). CDR3 protein: CASSQLPGTEAFF. Written as DNA, the CDR3 is TGTGCCAGCAGCCAACTTCCAGGCACTGAAGCTTTCTTT.

This rearrangement joins TRBV3-1 (or the pseudogene TRBV3-2) to TRBJ1-4, with a weak D call TRBD1 (5 bases). The CDR3 runs 15 residues. V shed 3 bases and J shed 8 bases, with 16 bases lying between them. Germline CDR1 LGHDT, CDR2 YNNKEL (reference sequence). This CDR3 reads CASSQYQANREKLFF. The DNA for the CDR3 is TGTGCCAGCAGCCAGTATCAGGCCAACAGGGAAAAACTGTTTTTT.

This clone was counted once. This chain connects TRBV27 to TRBJ2-5, with 10 positions matching TRBD1. J was trimmed by 5 bases and V by 6 bases; bases with no gene match: 9. This CDR3 comprises 15 residues. Germline lookup yields CDR1 MNHEY and CDR2 SMNVEV (reference sequence). In DNA, the CDR3 is TGTGCCAGCAGAGTCGGGACAGGGGTTGGGGAGACCCAGTACTTC. Protein sequence: CASRVGTGVGETQYF.

This rearrangement joins TRBV5-6 to TRBJ1-1; perhaps TRBD1 as D (5 bases). CDR1 and CDR2 (germline): SGHDT, YYEEEE. V was cut by 4 bases and J by 6 bases, with 10 bases left in between. The CDR3 loop spans 12 amino acids. Written as DNA, the CDR3 is TGTGCCAGCAGCGCCTCGGGACCTGAAGCTTTCTTT. Translating gives CASSASGPEAFF.

The gene calls are TRBV9 and TRBJ2-1; 12 bases are shared with TRBD2. Germline assignment: CDR1 SGDLS and CDR2 YYNGEE. V was clipped by 3 bases and J by 4 bases; unmatched bases: 2. The CDR3 is 15 amino acids. The CDR3 protein is CASSASGGAYNEQFF. The CDR3 nucleotides are TGTGCCAGCAGCGCTAGCGGGGGGGCTTACAATGAGCAGTTCTTC.

The chain uses TRBV7-3 and TRBJ2-1; unclear D gene. From germline, CDR1 is SGHTA and CDR2 FQGTGA. The CDR3 is 14 residues long. With 8 bases removed from V and 5 bases from J, the gap between germline ends came to 16 bases. The CDR3 DNA is TGTGCCAGCGCCTCCGGGCAGCCTAACAATGAGCAGTTCTTC. Encoded protein: CASASGQPNNEQFF.

The rearrangement uses TRBV28 and TRBJ2-1, with 7 bases lining up with TRBD1. Germline assignment: CDR1 MDHEN and CDR2 SYDVKM. The length of the CDR3 is 14 residues. Trimming removed 6 bases from V and 5 bases from J; junction bases left unmatched: 7. CDR3 region: CASSWETGNNEQFF. CDR3 coding DNA: TGTGCCAGCAGCTGGGAGACAGGGAACAATGAGCAGTTCTTC.

This clone was seen a handful of times. V and J are TRBV27 and TRBJ2-3; no definite D call. The CDR3 is 12 amino acids. The germline gives CDR1 MNHEY, CDR2 SMNVEV (reference sequence). Trimming shortened V by 6 bases and J by 4 bases, and 8 bases separated the two germline ends. The CDR3, as DNA: TGTGCCAGCAGAGGTTGGGCAGATACGCAGTATTTT. Protein sequence: CASRGWADTQYF.

The chain links TRBV7-9 to TRBJ1-1; D not resolved. Germline V CDR1 and CDR2: SEHNR, FQNEAQ (reference sequence). This CDR3 is 17 amino acids long. V gave up 1 base and J gave up 3 bases, with 18 bases separating them. The CDR3 reads CASSLVWRETPDTEAFF. In DNA, the CDR3 is TGTGCCAGCAGCTTAGTGTGGAGGGAGACGCCGGACACTGAAGCTTTCTTT. The whole variable domain, remainder taken from reference TRBV7-9 and TRBJ1-1, is DTGVSQNPRHKITKRGQNVTFRCDPISEHNRLYWYRQTLGQGPEFLTYFQNEAQLEKSRLLSDRFSAERPKGSFSTLEIQRTEQGDSAMYLCASSLVWRETPDTEAFFGQGTRLTVV.

J is TRBJ1-1 and V is TRBV18; D unclear. This CDR3 spans 14 amino acids. The V gene lost 1 base and the J gene lost 5 bases, with 11 bases spanning the gap. Germline V gives CDR1 KGHSH, CDR2 LQKENI. The CDR3 reads CASSPQSGETEAFF. The CDR3 DNA reads TGTGCCAGCTCACCACAAAGTGGGGAGACTGAAGCTTTCTTT.

The rearrangement joins TRBV2 to TRBJ2-7, with D perhaps TRBD1 (5 bases). Germline lookup yields CDR1 SNHLY and CDR2 FYNNEI. The CDR3 totals 14 residues. V was shortened by 2 bases and J by 3 bases, with 11 bases between the two germline ends. The CDR3 bases are TGTGCCAGCAGTGAACAGGGCAGGGACTACGAGCAGTACTTC. The encoded protein is CASSEQGRDYEQYF.

This chain connects TRBV5-1 to TRBJ2-3, with TRBD2 identical over 9 bases. The CDR3 runs to 15 residues. The ends lost 4 bases at V and 1 base at J; junction bases unmatched: 4. Germline V gene sequence: CDR1 SGHRS, CDR2 YFSETQ. CDR3 DNA sequence: TGCGCCAGCAGCCAGGGACTAGCCGGCACAGATACGCAGTATTTT. As protein: CASSQGLAGTDTQYF.

The V gene is TRBV9, the J gene TRBJ2-2, with TRBD1 identical over 8 bases. Per germline, CDR1 SGDLS and CDR2 YYNGEE. Germline trimming cut 5 bases from V and 0 bases from J; bases unmatched to any gene: 6. The CDR3 extends over 16 amino acids. CDR3 nucleotides: TGTGCCAGCAGTGGAGACAGGGGTTCGAACACCGGGGAGCTGTTTTTT. It translates to CASSGDRGSNTGELFF. The full variable domain, with the rest looked up from reference TRBV9 and TRBJ2-2, is DSGVTQTPKHLITATGQRVTLRCSPRSGDLSVYWYQQSLDQGLQFLIQYYNGEERAKGNILERFSAQQFPDLHSELNLSSLELGDSALYFCASSGDRGSNTGELFFGEGSRLTVL.

Only one count was recorded for this clone. The rearrangement uses TRBV24-1 and TRBJ2-5; weak D call: TRBD2 (5 bases). CDR1 is KGHDR, CDR2 SFDVKD, per germline. The ends were cut back, 3 bases at V and 7 bases at J, with 20 bases in the middle. CDR3 length: 16 amino acids. CDR3 coding DNA: TGTGCCACCAGTGATCGAGAAACCGGGCCCGCGGGGACCCAGTACTTC. As protein: CATSDRETGPAGTQYF.

This sequence joins TRBV6-5 and TRBJ1-5, with TRBD1 matching over 10 bases. Germline lookup yields CDR1 MNHEY and CDR2 SVGAGI. The V segment lost 1 base and the J segment 7 bases; nucleotides outside the gene matches: 7. There are 16 residues in the CDR3. The CDR3 region is CASSYWAGTGDQPQHF. The CDR3 region has the DNA TGTGCCAGCAGTTACTGGGCCGGGACAGGGGACCAGCCCCAGCATTTT.